This T cell receptor (beta chain) was retrieved from a study of beta chain features in type 1 diabetes. Only one heparinised blood draw was taken per donor, and its volume averaged around 100 mL. Trimming removed 4 bases from V and 1 base from J; junction bases left unmatched: 4. The CDR3 length is 17 residues. Germline V gene sequence: CDR1 SGDLS, CDR2 YYNGEE. The sample holds a few counts of this clone. The investigators reverse transcribed all of the isolated RNA, so they sequenced expressed TCRB transcripts. Sequenced by immunoSEQ multiplex PCR; TCRdb stores in-frame clones only, minus some. The sample holds about half a million clones, around 10% seen once.

The source material was naive CD4+ T cells from blood. This receptor was taken from a woman aged 18-29 years in good health. The J gene is TRBJ2-5, the V gene TRBV9; 16 bases are shared with TRBD2. The CDR3 region has the DNA TGTGCCAGCAGCCTGGGACTAGCGGGAGGGGGCCAAGAGACCCAGTACTTC. Protein product: CASSLGLAGGGQETQYF.